Listed here are 30 T cell receptor beta chains from one sample, sequenced in a study of a mutant IDH1 vaccine in newly diagnosed glioma. Profiled with immunoSEQ multiplex PCR; TCRdb holds only in-frame clones, not every one. In the table there are about 54,000 clones, about nine tenths of which are singletons. This sample's time point: week 35, safety follow-up. Alongside topical imiquimod, each dose of vaccine comprised 300 ug of mutant IDH1 20-mer peptide. Their target antigens are unknown. The sequencing here drew on PBMCs, taken from a glioma patient whose treatment included an IDH1 peptide vaccine. These receptors were taken from a man in his forties or fifties with glioma.

V is TRBV7-8 and J is TRBJ2-7; 7 nucleotides line up with TRBD1. Trimming took 2 bases from V and 1 from J; bases not matched to a gene: 5. The CDR3 totals 15 residues. Germline lookup yields CDR1 SGHVS and CDR2 FQNEAQ. As DNA, the CDR3 is TGTGCCAGCAGCTTAATCGCCAGGGGGTCCTACGAGCAGTACTTC. Translating it yields CASSLIARGSYEQYF.

The J gene is TRBJ2-1, the V gene TRBV18, with D possibly TRBD2 on 6 matching bases. The CDR3 consists of 16 residues. Germline-derived CDR1 and CDR2 are KGHSH and LQKENI. Between the trimmed V and J ends, which lost 3 bases and 5 bases, there was a span of 17 bases. The DNA for the CDR3 is TGTGCCAGCTCACCGGCGGGACCCACGAGGGACAATGAGCAGTTCTTC. The encoded protein is CASSPAGPTRDNEQFF.

This clone was recorded once. The V and J genes are TRBV19 and TRBJ2-7; TRBD2 matches 9 bases. Germline values: CDR1 LNHDA, CDR2 SQIVND (reference sequence). This CDR3 is 15 amino acids long. V dropped 8 bases and J dropped 3; count of bases not matched to a gene: 11. This CDR3 is CASRKREESLYEQYF. CDR3 nucleotide sequence: TGTGCCAGTCGGAAGCGGGAGGAATCACTCTACGAGCAGTACTTC.

J is TRBJ1-4 and V is TRBV15, with TRBD1 matching 9 bases. This CDR3 region has 15 residues. CDR1 and CDR2 (germline): LNHNV, YYDKDF (reference sequence). J lost 8 bases, V lost 2 bases, and 6 bases had no gene match. Written as DNA, the CDR3 is TGTGCCACCAGCAGATTACAGGGGGCGGGGGAAAAACTGTTTTTT. Protein: CATSRLQGAGEKLFF.

The chain joins TRBV28 to TRBJ1-5; possibly TRBD1 for D (5 bases). Trimming removed 6 bases from V and 1 base from J, with 16 bases in between. The CDR3 covers 16 residues. From germline, CDR1 is MDHEN and CDR2 SYDVKM. The CDR3 here is CASSGDRVLSNQPQHF. CDR3 in DNA: TGTGCCAGCAGCGGAGACAGAGTCTTAAGCAATCAGCCCCAGCATTTT. Together with reference TRBV28 and TRBJ1-5, the CDR3 gives the full variable domain: DVKVTQSSRYLVKRTGEKVFLECVQDMDHENMFWYRQDPGLGLRLIYFSYDVKMKEKGDIPEGYSVSREKKERFSLILESASTNQTSMYLCASSGDRVLSNQPQHFGDGTRLSIL.

The chain recombines TRBV2 with TRBJ2-7; 10 bases line up with TRBD2. Germline V gives CDR1 SNHLY, CDR2 FYNNEI. V dropped 8 bases and J dropped 6; count of bases not matched to a gene: 10. The CDR3 contains 14 residues. CDR3 in DNA: TGTGCCAGCGGAAAAGCGGGAGGGCTTTTCGAGCAGTACTTC. Residues: CASGKAGGLFEQYF.

V usage is TRBV10-2 and J usage is TRBJ1-5, with a weak D call TRBD1 (6 bases). Trimming cost V 3 bases and J 4 bases, with 16 bases left between them. The CDR3 has 16 amino acids. CDR1 is WSHSY and CDR2 is SAAADI in the germline V gene. Here the CDR3 DNA reads TGCGCCAGCAGTGATTTTTGGGCAGGGGATAATCAGCCCCAGCATTTT. Translating gives CASSDFWAGDNQPQHF.

The rearrangement joins TRBV9 to TRBJ2-6; D not certain. The CDR3 is 20 residues long. V was pared by 0 bases and J by 0 bases, with 19 bases between. Germline CDR1 and CDR2: SGDLS and YYNGEE. CDR3 nucleotides: TGTGCCAGCAGCGTAGCCCAAAGCTTAGCCGGCGACTCTGGGGCCAACGTCCTGACTTTC. It is translated as CASSVAQSLAGDSGANVLTF.

The rearrangement joins TRBV11-3 to TRBJ1-2, with unresolved D. Trimming stripped 2 bases from V and 8 bases from J, with 21 bases between. This CDR3 has 16 residues. Per the germline V gene, CDR1 is SGHNT and CDR2 is YENEEA. In DNA, the CDR3 is TGTGCCAGCAGCTTAATAGGTCGTTGCGAAGCCCGAGGCTACACCTTC. Protein sequence: CASSLIGRCEARGYTF.

The chain employs TRBV7-3 and TRBJ1-1; no clear D. Trimming removed 5 bases from V and 1 base from J, with 8 bases in between. This CDR3 has 13 amino acids. Germline-derived CDR1 and CDR2 are SGHTA and FQGTGA. The CDR3 DNA is TGTGCCAGCAGCCGCGAGGGGAACACTGAAGCTTTCTTT. This translates into CASSREGNTEAFF.

This clone was counted a few times. This chain links TRBV6-5 with TRBJ1-3; no clear D. The CDR3 has 12 residues. Trimming stripped 5 bases from V and 7 bases from J, with 9 bases between. The V gene's germline CDR1 is MNHEY and CDR2 SVGAGI. In DNA form, the CDR3 reads TGTGCCAGCAGTACCGTGGGGAACACCATATATTTT. Protein product: CASSTVGNTIYF.

This rearrangement joins TRBV27 to TRBJ2-7; D is uncertain. This CDR3 has 10 residues. Germline V gene data show CDR1 as MNHEY and CDR2 as SMNVEV (reference sequence). V was trimmed by 8 bases and J by 3 bases, leaving 5 bases between them. CDR3 residues: CASGDYEQYF. The CDR3 coding sequence is TGTGCCAGCGGTGACTACGAGCAGTACTTC.

V is TRBV2 and J is TRBJ1-1; D ambiguous. The germline CDR1 and CDR2 sequences are SNHLY and FYNNEI. The ends were cut back, 8 bases at V and 1 base at J, with 11 bases in the middle. The CDR3 consists of 13 residues. The CDR3 is CASSVGQNTEAFF. For the CDR3, the DNA is TGTGCCAGCTCGGTTGGGCAGAACACTGAAGCTTTCTTT. The full variable domain, completed using reference TRBV2 and TRBJ1-1, is EPEVTQTPSHQVTQMGQEVILRCVPISNHLYFYWYRQILGQKVEFLVSFYNNEISEKSEIFDDQFSVERPDGSNFTLKIRSTKLEDSAMYFCASSVGQNTEAFFGQGTRLTVV.

This rearrangement joins TRBV4-2 to TRBJ2-7; 7 bases line up with TRBD2. Trimming took 3 bases from V and 2 from J; bases not matched to a gene: 10. CDR3 length: 16 amino acids. The germline V gene encodes CDR1 LGHNA and CDR2 YNFKEQ. CDR3 DNA: TGTGCCAGCAGCCAGGAACCTAGCGGATTCACCTACGAGCAGTACTTC. It is translated as CASSQEPSGFTYEQYF.

The chain uses TRBV9 and TRBJ2-2, with D uncertain. Trimming cost V 0 bases and J 1 base, with 13 bases left between them. CDR1 and CDR2 from the germline V gene are SGDLS and YYNGEE. There are 17 residues in the CDR3. This chain's CDR3 is CASSVARELLNTGELFF. The DNA for the CDR3 is TGTGCCAGCAGCGTAGCTCGTGAACTTCTGAACACCGGGGAGCTGTTTTTT.

V and J are TRBV7-8 and TRBJ2-7, with 11 positions matching TRBD1. The V and J ends lost 5 bases and 6 bases, in that order; junction bases with no gene match: 9. Germline CDR1 reads SGHVS; CDR2 reads FQNEAQ. The CDR3 sequence is 15 residues long. CDR3 coding DNA: TGTGCCAGCAGCGCCGGACAGGGGGCGACTCTCGAGCAGTACTTC. Protein: CASSAGQGATLEQYF. The whole variable domain, remainder taken from reference TRBV7-8 and TRBJ2-7, is GAGVSQSPRYKVAKRGQDVALRCDPISGHVSLFWYQQALGQGPEFLTYFQNEAQLDKSGLPSDRFFAERPEGSVSTLKIQRTQQEDSAVYLCASSAGQGATLEQYFGPGTRLTVT.

This clone appeared a single time. The CDR3 DNA is TGTGCCAGCTCACCAGGGCAGAGGCCTTTCTTT. Amino acid sequence: CASSPGQRPFF. The chain uses TRBV18 and TRBJ1-1; no clear D. This CDR3 comprises 11 residues. The germline V and J ends were trimmed by 2 bases and 12 bases, with 10 bases remaining between them. Germline lookup yields CDR1 KGHSH and CDR2 LQKENI. Combining the CDR3 with reference TRBV18 and TRBJ1-1 gives the whole variable domain NAGVMQNPRHLVRRRGQEARLRCSPMKGHSHVYWYRQLPEEGLKFMVYLQKENIIDESGMPKERFSAEFPKEGPSILRIQQVVRGDSAAYFCASSPGQRPFFGQGTRLTVV.

This clone has only a few counts. This chain uses TRBV27 with TRBJ1-5, with 9 bases aligning to TRBD1. This CDR3 is 16 amino acids long. The junction had 6 bases not matched to a gene; V was cut back by 6 bases and J by 0 bases. Germline CDR1 and CDR2: MNHEY and SMNVEV (reference sequence). The CDR3 bases are TGTGCCAGCAGACCGGGACAGGGCCATAGCAATCAGCCCCAGCATTTT. Translated, it gives CASRPGQGHSNQPQHF.

The rearrangement joins TRBV9 to TRBJ2-3; D gene ambiguous. This CDR3 has 14 amino acids. V lost 4 bases and J lost 2, with 11 bases in between. Germline CDR1 SGDLS, CDR2 YYNGEE. CDR3 coding DNA: TGTGCCAGCAGCTCTGTGGACGTCACAGATACGCAGTATTTT. It encodes CASSSVDVTDTQYF.

The rearrangement joins TRBV27 to TRBJ2-3; TRBD2 matches 14 bases. The germline V gene encodes CDR1 MNHEY and CDR2 SMNVEV (reference sequence). V trimming: 6 bases; J trimming: 4 bases; junction bases outside the gene matches: 3. CDR3 length: 15 residues. The CDR3 region is CASSRLAGGADTQYF. The CDR3 nucleotides are TGTGCCAGCAGCAGACTAGCGGGAGGGGCAGATACGCAGTATTTT.

This clone appeared once. The chain couples TRBV15 to TRBJ1-5; D may be TRBD1 (6 bases). From germline, CDR1 is LNHNV and CDR2 YYDKDF (reference sequence). The CDR3 has 13 residues. V was clipped by 2 bases and J by 9 bases, with 11 bases between them. The CDR3 DNA sequence: TGTGCCACCAGCAGACCCAGGGGTCGGCCCCAGCATTTT. It yields the protein CATSRPRGRPQHF.

This clone was seen only once. V usage is TRBV6-1 and J usage is TRBJ2-3; the D is unclear. Between the trimmed V and J ends, which lost 4 bases and 0 bases, there was a span of 14 bases. Germline assignment: CDR1 MNHNS and CDR2 SASEGT. This CDR3 comprises 16 residues. DNA of the CDR3: TGTGCCAGCAGTGTGGCGAGACACCCTAGCACAGATACGCAGTATTTT. This encodes CASSVARHPSTDTQYF.

The J gene is TRBJ2-5, the V gene TRBV19; D gene uncertain. CDR3 length: 11 residues. V was trimmed by 6 bases and J by 3 bases, leaving 5 bases between them. Germline CDR1 and CDR2: LNHDA and SQIVND (reference sequence). CDR3 amino acids: CASRREETQYF. The CDR3 DNA reads TGTGCCAGTAGGAGAGAAGAGACCCAGTACTTC.

The V call is TRBV27, the J call TRBJ1-4; tentatively, D is TRBD1 (6 bases). The CDR3 is 12 amino acids. V dropped 6 bases and J dropped 8 bases, with 10 bases sitting between them. CDR1 and CDR2 from the germline V gene are MNHEY and SMNVEV (reference sequence). The CDR3: CASRTGGEKLFF. The CDR3 DNA reads as TGTGCCAGCAGGACAGGCGGCGAAAAACTGTTTTTT. Full variable domain (remainder filled in from reference TRBV27 and TRBJ1-4): EAQVTQNPRYLITVTGKKLTVTCSQNMNHEYMSWYRQDPGLGLRQIYYSMNVEVTDKGDVPEGYKVSRKEKRNFPLILESPSPNQTSLYFCASRTGGEKLFFGSGTQLSVL.

The V gene is TRBV6-5, the J gene TRBJ2-2; TRBD1 matches at 7 bases. The germline V gene encodes CDR1 MNHEY and CDR2 SVGAGI. The CDR3 contains 14 residues. V trimming: 5 bases; J trimming: 1 base; junction bases outside the gene matches: 1. The CDR3 bases are TGTGCCAGCAGTAGACAGGGGAACACCGGGGAGCTGTTTTTT. Its translation: CASSRQGNTGELFF.

This chain links TRBV5-1 with TRBJ1-2; D is unresolved. The ends were cut back, 0 bases at V and 1 base at J, with 10 bases in the middle. CDR3 length: 15 residues. Germline loops: CDR1 SGHRS, CDR2 YFSETQ. The CDR3, as DNA: TGCGCCAGCAGCTTGGGAGGATTGGATAACTATGGCTACACCTTC. This encodes CASSLGGLDNYGYTF. The complete variable domain, with remaining parts taken from reference TRBV5-1 and TRBJ1-2, reads KAGVTQTPRYLIKTRGQQVTLSCSPISGHRSVSWYQQTPGQGLQFLFEYFSETQRNKGNFPGRFSGRQFSNSRSEMNVSTLELGDSALYLCASSLGGLDNYGYTFGSGTRLTVV.

V gene TRBV13 combines with J gene TRBJ1-1; D is ambiguous. This CDR3 is built from 12 residues. V was cut by 4 bases and J by 4 bases, with 7 bases left in between. Germline V lookup: CDR1 PRHDT, CDR2 FYEKMQ (reference sequence). The CDR3 spells CASSSLSTEAFF. CDR3 DNA: TGTGCCAGCAGCTCCCTTAGCACTGAAGCTTTCTTT.

The chain joins TRBV15 to TRBJ2-1; the match to TRBD1 covers 7 bases. Germline V gene lookup returns CDR1 LNHNV and CDR2 YYDKDF (reference sequence). The CDR3 is made up of 13 amino acids. With V trimmed by 4 bases and J by 6 bases, 3 bases remained unmatched. CDR3 DNA sequence: TGTGCCACCAGCACTAACAGGGGCAATGAGCAGTTCTTC. Its translation is CATSTNRGNEQFF.

The rearrangement uses TRBV7-9 and TRBJ2-2, with D possibly matching TRBD1 (6 bases). The germline V gene encodes CDR1 SEHNR and CDR2 FQNEAQ (reference sequence). The CDR3 runs to 15 residues. The germline V and J ends were trimmed by 5 bases and 0 bases, with 10 bases remaining between them. CDR3 in amino acids: CASSPDRTNTGELFF. As DNA, the CDR3 is TGTGCCAGCAGCCCAGACAGGACGAACACCGGGGAGCTGTTTTTT.

The rearrangement joins TRBV6-5 to TRBJ1-5, with D perhaps matching TRBD1 (6 bases). V was trimmed by 0 bases and J by 2 bases, leaving 8 bases between them. Germline CDR1 is MNHEY and CDR2 is SVGAGI. This CDR3 region has 15 residues. Here the CDR3 reads CASSYSQGGNQPQHF. DNA of the CDR3: TGTGCCAGCAGTTACTCACAGGGTGGCAATCAGCCCCAGCATTTT.